A single TCR beta chain is shown here with its context. These data belong to a study of blood T cell repertoires in COVID-19. The germline gives CDR1 ENHRY, CDR2 SYGVKD. V dropped 4 bases and J dropped 1 base, with 7 bases sitting between them. CDR3 length: 13 amino acids. Generated by immunoSEQ multiplex PCR, the TCRdb table keeps only in-frame clones and is missing some. The repertoire consists of a few hundred thousand clones, with more than 65% occurring once and the leading ten covering 13%. The sequence came from a human donor in a cohort sampled during active COVID-19. The gene calls are TRBV10-3 and TRBJ1-1; a weak D match, TRBD1 (5 bases). Material for sequencing was peripheral blood. The CDR3 coding sequence is TGTGCCATCAGTGGAACAGGGAACACTGAAGCTTTCTTT. This translates into CAISGTGNTEAFF.